This section outlines one TCR beta chain sequence together with its context. The target antigen is unknown. These data come from a study of early T cells in non-severe SARS-CoV-2 infection. Study results and limitations: Clonotype matching in VDJdb favored anti-spike CD8 responses and did not capture private and CD4 specificities.

TCRdb reprocessed the 5' RACE reads via MiXCR and lists one record per CDR3 protein. Of under 85,000 distinct CDR3 sequences detected, approximately 12% appear once; the ten largest clones hold roughly 7%. Germline values: CDR1 SGHTA, CDR2 FQGNSA. V was cut by 5 bases and J by 7 bases, with 14 bases left in between. This CDR3 has 14 residues. The sample comprised whole blood. This receptor was identified in an adult who was a healthcare worker with PCR-confirmed SARS-CoV-2 infection or an uninfected control (not recorded which). The V and J genes are TRBV7-2 and TRBJ1-4; a possible D gene is TRBD1 (6 bases). Here the CDR3 reads CASSPRGRLEKLFF. DNA for the CDR3: TGTGCCAGCAGCCCCAGGGGACGGCTTGAAAAACTGTTTTTT.